The rows below give T cell receptor beta chains drawn from one sample of a study of blood T cell repertoires in COVID-19. TCRdb's table, derived via immunoSEQ multiplex PCR, lists solely in-frame clones and lacks some. Of 150,000 to 200,000 clones in the sample, approximately 84% were seen once. What was sequenced was PBMCs or T cells enriched from blood (not recorded which). These receptors originate from a woman between 40 and 50 years old with acute COVID-19. Each CDR3 is given with its conserved first and last residue. Each record gives: V gene, D gene, J gene, clone size, CDR3 protein, CDR3 DNA. D genes are given only for firm matches. Clone size is not always given. Where it is, it says once, few, many or a class for expanded clones.

>TRBV3-1/TRBV3-2|TRBD2|TRBJ2-1|.
CASSPTSGGGYEQFF
TGTGCCAGCAGCCCGACTAGCGGGGGGGGATATGAGCAGTTCTTC
>TRBV6-5|TRBD1|TRBJ1-1|.
CASSLQGRNTEAFF
TGTGCCAGCAGTCTACAGGGGCGGAACACTGAAGCTTTCTTT
>TRBV29-1|TRBD2|TRBJ2-2|.
CSVVSGRGTGELFF
TGCAGCGTTGTGAGCGGGAGGGGCACCGGGGAGCTGTTTTTT
>TRBV9|TRBD2|TRBJ2-3|.
CASSVDTSGYTDTQYF
TGTGCCAGCAGCGTAGATACTAGCGGATACACAGATACGCAGTATTTT
>TRBV9|TRBD1|TRBJ2-5|.
CASSVAQGAGETQYF
TGTGCCAGCAGCGTGGCACAGGGGGCCGGGGAGACCCAGTACTTC
>TRBV6-1|.|TRBJ1-5|.
CASSEGESNQPQHF
TGTGCCAGCAGTGAAGGGGAGAGCAATCAGCCCCAGCATTTT
>TRBV25-1|.|TRBJ1-6|.
CASSEDQGLGSPLHF
TGTGCCAGCAGTGAAGATCAGGGGCTGGGATCACCCCTCCACTTT
>TRBV7-9|.|TRBJ1-6|.
CASKQGPYWTDSPLHF
TGTGCCAGCAAACAGGGTCCGTATTGGACTGATTCACCCCTCCACTTT
>TRBV19|TRBD2|TRBJ2-1|.
CASSGGSSEQFF
TGTGCCAGTAGTGGCGGGAGTAGTGAGCAGTTCTTC
>TRBV6-4|TRBD2|TRBJ2-1|.
CASSDSGLGRAEQFF
TGTGCCAGCAGTGACTCTGGACTAGGGAGGGCTGAGCAGTTCTTC
>TRBV19|.|TRBJ1-4|.
CASKEREVASEKLFF
TGTGCCAGTAAAGAAAGGGAGGTAGCTAGTGAAAAACTGTTTTTT
>TRBV6-5|.|TRBJ1-6|.
CASTPGLGNSPLHF
TGTGCCAGCACCCCGGGACTCGGAAATTCACCCCTCCACTTT
>TRBV19|.|TRBJ2-2|.
CASSPQNTGELFF
TGTGCCAGTAGCCCCCAGAACACCGGGGAGCTGTTTTTT
>TRBV5-8|.|TRBJ2-2|.
CASSLVGANTGELFF
TGTGCCAGCAGCTTGGTAGGGGCGAACACCGGGGAGCTGTTTTTT
>TRBV7-9|.|TRBJ1-6|.
CASSLTAGSNSPLHF
TGTGCCAGCAGCTTAACGGCCGGGTCGAATTCACCCCTCCACTTT
>TRBV11-2|TRBD1|TRBJ1-3|.
CASSLGQGSSGNTIYF
TGTGCCAGCAGCTTGGGACAGGGCAGCTCTGGAAACACCATATATTTT
>TRBV14|.|TRBJ1-1|once
CASSQGSVVNTEAFF
TGTGCCAGCAGCCAAGGTTCCGTCGTGAACACTGAAGCTTTCTTT
>TRBV19|.|TRBJ1-2|.
CASSLRGGDGYTF
TGTGCCAGTAGTCTCCGCGGAGGGGATGGCTACACCTTC
>TRBV5-1|TRBD1|TRBJ1-2|few
CASSLVRPGGVGGYTF
TGCGCCAGCAGCTTGGTTCGTCCAGGGGGCGTAGGTGGCTACACCTTC
>TRBV5-1|TRBD1|TRBJ1-1|.
CASSPGQGARMNTEAFF
TGCGCCAGCAGCCCGGGACAGGGGGCCCGGATGAACACTGAAGCTTTCTTT
>TRBV5-1|TRBD2|TRBJ2-7|.
CASSLSGTSGRVGYEQYF
TGCGCCAGCAGCTTATCCGGGACTAGCGGGAGAGTTGGCTACGAGCAGTACTTC
>TRBV6-5|TRBD1|TRBJ2-5|.
CASSTGAETQYF
TGTGCCAGCAGTACAGGGGCAGAGACCCAGTACTTC
>TRBV28|.|TRBJ1-2|.
CASSPRQENYGYTF
TGTGCCAGCAGTCCCCGACAGGAGAACTATGGCTACACCTTC
>TRBV25-1|.|TRBJ1-1|.
CASSEGWEVGTEAFF
TGTGCCAGCAGTGAAGGTTGGGAGGTGGGTACTGAAGCTTTCTTT
>TRBV11-2|TRBD1|TRBJ1-2|.
CASSPGTGVFGYTF
TGTGCCAGCAGCCCGGGGACAGGGGTCTTTGGCTACACCTTC
>TRBV3-1/TRBV3-2|TRBD2|TRBJ2-3|few
CASSLGRPSGSQADTQYF
TGTGCCAGCAGCCTGGGAAGGCCGAGCGGGAGTCAGGCAGATACGCAGTATTTT
>TRBV11-2|.|TRBJ2-7|.
CASSLGDSYEQYF
TGTGCCAGTTCTTTAGGGGATTCCTACGAGCAGTACTTC
>TRBV14|.|TRBJ1-2|.
CASSHQGRLGGYTF
TGTGCCAGCAGCCATCAGGGTCGGCTCGGTGGCTACACCTTC
>TRBV7-8|.|TRBJ2-1|.
CASSLARYNEQFF
TGTGCCAGCAGCTTAGCGCGGTACAATGAGCAGTTCTTC
>TRBV4-1|TRBD1|TRBJ1-1|.
CASSQQDRAGTEAFF
TGCGCCAGCAGCCAACAAGACAGGGCTGGAACTGAAGCTTTCTTT
>TRBV29-1|.|TRBJ2-3|.
CSVDDLGVGTDTQYF
TGCAGCGTTGACGATCTGGGAGTGGGGACAGATACGCAGTATTTT
>TRBV6-5|.|TRBJ1-3|.
CASSSLLSGNTIYF
TGTGCCAGCAGTTCCCTCCTCTCTGGAAACACCATATATTTT
>TRBV4-1|.|TRBJ2-5|.
CASSKVGAEKQETQYF
TGCGCCAGCAGCAAGGTTGGGGCAGAGAAACAAGAGACCCAGTACTTC
>TRBV28|TRBD2|TRBJ2-2|.
CASSSTSGRRGELFF
TGTGCCAGCAGTAGTACTAGCGGGAGACGCGGGGAGCTGTTTTTT
>TRBV11-3|.|TRBJ1-6|.
CASSSHQNSPLHF
TGTGCCAGCAGCTCCCACCAGAATTCACCCCTCCACTTT
>TRBV7-9|TRBD1|TRBJ1-6|.
CASSASDRVFYNSPLHF
TGTGCCAGCAGCGCTTCGGACAGGGTCTTCTATAATTCACCCCTCCACTTT
>TRBV27|TRBD1|TRBJ2-3|few
CASRSRDSAIEHTQYF
TGTGCCAGCAGGTCTCGGGACAGCGCAATTGAGCATACGCAGTATTTT
>TRBV5-1|.|TRBJ1-1|.
CASSLEGLPNTEAFF
TGCGCCAGCAGCTTGGAGGGACTGCCGAACACTGAAGCTTTCTTT
>TRBV11-3|.|TRBJ2-1|.
CASSAHSVSYNEQFF
TGTGCCAGCAGCGCCCATAGCGTGTCCTACAATGAGCAGTTCTTC
>TRBV15|.|TRBJ1-2|.
CATSRTSAGYGYTF
TGTGCCACCAGCAGGACCAGCGCTGGCTATGGCTACACCTTC
>TRBV11-3|TRBD1|TRBJ1-2|.
CASTTSPTGEGYTF
TGTGCCAGCACCACTAGCCCGACAGGGGAAGGCTACACCTTC
>TRBV27|.|TRBJ1-2|.
CASSSDGGVYGYTF
TGTGCCAGCAGTTCAGACGGGGGAGTTTACGGCTACACCTTC
>TRBV3-1/TRBV3-2|TRBD1|TRBJ1-2|.
CASSPGTDIPSYGYTF
TGTGCCAGCAGTCCCGGGACAGACATTCCGTCCTATGGCTACACCTTC
>TRBV6-4|.|TRBJ1-5|.
CASSDEGGTQHF
TGTGCCAGCAGTGACGAAGGGGGAACCCAGCATTTT
>TRBV28|.|TRBJ1-1|.
CASSLPGLAEAFF
TGTGCCAGCAGCCTGCCGGGGTTGGCTGAAGCTTTCTTT
>TRBV28|TRBD1|TRBJ1-2|.
CASMGRGRGYTF
TGTGCCAGCATGGGCAGGGGGCGAGGCTACACCTTC
>TRBV3-1/TRBV3-2|TRBD1|TRBJ1-2|.
CASSPGQGAYGYTF
TGTGCCAGCAGCCCTGGACAGGGGGCCTATGGCTACACCTTC
>TRBV5-1|.|TRBJ2-2|.
CASSLVAGPAGELFF
TGCGCCAGCAGCTTGGTTGCAGGGCCAGCCGGGGAGCTGTTTTTT
>TRBV6-2/TRBV6-3|.|TRBJ2-5|.
CASSYWGVKGQETQYF
TGTGCCAGCAGTTACTGGGGAGTAAAAGGCCAAGAGACCCAGTACTTC
>TRBV27|.|TRBJ2-2|.
CASSLSTGELFF
TGTGCCAGCAGTCTCTCCACCGGGGAGCTGTTTTTT
>TRBV7-2|.|TRBJ1-3|.
CASSLVVRAGNTIYF
TGTGCCAGCAGCTTAGTGGTCAGGGCGGGGAACACCATATATTTT
>TRBV7-9|TRBD2|TRBJ2-1|.
CASSQTTSGPQNNNEQFF
TGTGCCAGCAGCCAGACCACTAGCGGTCCGCAAAACAACAATGAGCAGTTCTTC
>TRBV29-1|TRBD1|TRBJ2-1|.
CSVESDRNNEQFF
TGCAGCGTTGAATCGGACAGGAACAATGAGCAGTTCTTC
>TRBV6-6|.|TRBJ1-2|.
CASSTQPFYGYTF
TGTGCCAGCTCAACACAGCCCTTCTATGGCTACACCTTC
>TRBV6-5|.|TRBJ1-4|few
CASRSQGGTREKLFF
TGTGCCAGCAGAAGCCAAGGGGGTACGAGGGAAAAACTGTTTTTT
>TRBV10-3|.|TRBJ1-1|.
CAISEPGLHIEAFF
TGTGCCATCAGTGAGCCGGGACTACATATCGAAGCTTTCTTT
>TRBV27|.|TRBJ2-7|.
CASSFREGGEQYF
TGTGCCAGCAGTTTTAGGGAGGGGGGCGAGCAGTACTTC
>TRBV30|.|TRBJ1-5|.
CAWSGIGQGGQPQHF
TGTGCCTGGAGTGGAATCGGGCAGGGAGGTCAGCCCCAGCATTTT
>TRBV2|TRBD2|TRBJ2-1|few
CASSEALGLAGAGTYNEQFF
TGTGCCAGCAGTGAAGCGCTTGGCCTAGCGGGAGCGGGGACCTACAATGAGCAGTTCTTC
>TRBV21-1|.|TRBJ1-5|.
CASSPRGATAGSGSGSNQPQHF
TGTGCCAGCAGCCCCCGCGGGGCGACAGCGGGGAGTGGGTCGGGTAGCAATCAGCCCCAGCATTTT